This T cell receptor (beta chain) was found in a study of blood T cell repertoires in COVID-19. Study as a whole: Nucleic acid was either cDNA or gDNA, and it came from T cells, B-cell-depleted T cells, or PBMCs.

As handled by the study authors: For nucleated cells, counts were estimated from reference gene primer amplification. Some clones are missing from TCRdb's copy, which holds only in-frame ones; the method was immunoSEQ multiplex PCR. Clone size and V and J calls were adopted from that table, with D and trimming inferred from the DNA. In the table there are fewer than 130,000 clones, 82% of which are singletons. The CDR3 is 14 amino acids. In germline, CDR1 is KGHSH, CDR2 LQKENI. V lost 3 bases and J 8 bases, leaving 11 bases between the germline ends. This clone was observed once. The rearrangement uses TRBV18 and TRBJ1-6, with a weak D call TRBD1 (5 bases). The sample comprised peripheral blood. The TCR was taken from a woman aged 55-70 years with acute or convalescent COVID-19. This chain's CDR3 is CASSPTVDDSPLHF. CDR3 DNA: TGTGCCAGCTCACCGACAGTCGACGATTCACCCCTCCACTTT.